These T cell receptor beta chains were read from a single sample in a study of blood T cell repertoires in COVID-19. Clones were read by immunoSEQ multiplex PCR, and TCRdb kept only the in-frame ones, dropping some. The sample yields about 240,000 clones, around 86% seen once. Sequenced sample: peripheral blood. These TCRs come from a woman aged 55 to 70 with active or convalescent COVID-19. The CDR3 runs from the conserved cysteine through the conserved F or W. A D gene is named only where the DNA matches it firmly. Clone size appears in some rows only: once, few, many, or a class for an expanded clone.

abundance,len,v_gene,d_gene,j_gene,CDR3nt,CDR3aa
NA,13,TRBV5-1,NA,TRBJ1-1,TGCGCCAGCAGCTTTCAGGGTGGCACTGAAGCTTTCTTT,CASSFQGGTEAFF
NA,16,TRBV5-1,NA,TRBJ2-3,TGCGCCAGCAGCTTGGGTCCCTCGGGGGGCACAGATACGCAGTATTTT,CASSLGPSGGTDTQYF
NA,14,TRBV11-2,NA,TRBJ1-1,TGTGCCAGCAGCCCCCACGGTCTAGGCACTGAAGCTTTCTTT,CASSPHGLGTEAFF
NA,17,TRBV2,TRBD2,TRBJ2-1,TGTGCCAGCAGGCCGGGACTAGCGGGCCGGTCCTACAATGAGCAGTTCTTC,CASRPGLAGRSYNEQFF
NA,14,TRBV5-1,NA,TRBJ2-3,TGCGCCAGCAGCCCGGACAGCTACACAGATACGCAGTATTTT,CASSPDSYTDTQYF
few,18,TRBV7-9,TRBD2,TRBJ2-5,TGTGCCAGCAGCTCCACCCGCGGGGGGGCCCTCGGCGGAGAGACCCAGTACTTC,CASSSTRGGALGGETQYF
NA,14,TRBV9,NA,TRBJ2-5,TGTGCCAGCAGCGTAGAAGGGCAGGGGGAGACCCAGTACTTC,CASSVEGQGETQYF
NA,15,TRBV18,NA,TRBJ2-3,TGTGCCAGCTCACCTCGGGCTAGCGCACGGGATACGCAGTATTTT,CASSPRASARDTQYF
once,15,TRBV4-1,TRBD1,TRBJ1-2,TGCGCCAGCAGCCACGACAGGGGGCTGTCGTTTGGCTACACCTTC,CASSHDRGLSFGYTF
few,14,TRBV6-1,NA,TRBJ2-7,TGTGCCAGCAGTGATCTCCCTGGACAGTACGAGCAGTACTTC,CASSDLPGQYEQYF
NA,12,TRBV15,TRBD1,TRBJ2-6,TGTGCCACCAGCGCAACACAGGGGAGCCTGACTTTC,CATSATQGSLTF
NA,16,TRBV19,NA,TRBJ1-4,TGTGCCAGTAGTATAGATGGGAAGGGGATGGATGAAAAACTGTTTTTT,CASSIDGKGMDEKLFF
NA,16,TRBV19,NA,TRBJ1-1,TGTGCCAGTACCCCTATCCCCCCAGGGATCGGCACTGAAGCTTTCTTT,CASTPIPPGIGTEAFF
NA,14,TRBV6-2/TRBV6-3,TRBD2,TRBJ2-5,TGTGCCAGCAGCTCCCGGACTAGCGGGGGGTCCCAGTACTTC,CASSSRTSGGSQYF
NA,14,TRBV7-8,TRBD1,TRBJ1-4,TGTGCCAGCAGCTGGGACAGGGTAAATGAAAAACTGTTTTTT,CASSWDRVNEKLFF
once,13,TRBV7-3,NA,TRBJ1-2,TGTGCCAGCAGCCGGGGAGGCAACTATGGCTACACCTTC,CASSRGGNYGYTF
NA,16,TRBV18,TRBD1,TRBJ1-5,TGTGCCAGCTCACCCAGGGGGCGTTTGGAGAATCAGCCCCAGCATTTT,CASSPRGRLENQPQHF
NA,14,TRBV29-1,TRBD1,TRBJ1-2,TGCAGCGTTGATTACCCCAGGGGGAACTATGGCTACACCTTC,CSVDYPRGNYGYTF
few,14,TRBV5-1,TRBD1,TRBJ2-1,TGCGCCAGCAGCATTCGGACAGGGGTAGAGGTGCAGTTCTTC,CASSIRTGVEVQFF
NA,15,TRBV6-6,TRBD1,TRBJ2-7,TGTGCCAGCAGTCCGGGACAGGGGACCTCCTACGAGCAGTACTTC,CASSPGQGTSYEQYF
NA,13,TRBV7-8,TRBD1,TRBJ1-2,TGTGCCAGCAGCGGGACAGGTTTTGATGGCTACACCTTC,CASSGTGFDGYTF
NA,13,TRBV9,TRBD1,TRBJ1-2,TGTGCCAGCAGCGCCGGGACAGGGTATGGCTACACCTTC,CASSAGTGYGYTF
NA,19,TRBV5-6,NA,TRBJ2-1,TGTGCCAGCAGCTTGGACACCTTAGGTCAGGGGAGCTCCTACAATGAGCAGTTCTTC,CASSLDTLGQGSSYNEQFF
NA,13,TRBV4-1,NA,TRBJ2-2,TGCGCCAGCAGCCCTATAGTCTCCGGGGAGCTGTTTTTT,CASSPIVSGELFF
once,16,TRBV29-1,NA,TRBJ1-1,TGCAGCGTTGGGGGAACCGCAGGCGGGGGGAACACTGAAGCTTTCTTT,CSVGGTAGGGNTEAFF
NA,16,TRBV19,TRBD2,TRBJ2-1,TGTGCCAGTAGTATAGGGCTACTAGCGGGGGTTACTGAGCAGTTCTTC,CASSIGLLAGVTEQFF
NA,14,TRBV11-2,NA,TRBJ1-6,TGTGCCAGCAGCTTAGATCGGTGGAATTCACCCCTCCACTTT,CASSLDRWNSPLHF